This T cell receptor beta chain was obtained from a study of cytomegalovirus exposure and HLA in healthy donors. Use of 60 Vbeta and 13 Jbeta primers characterized the PCR. This table comes from immunoSEQ multiplex PCR, and its TCRdb copy is limited to in-frame clones, with some not included. The table lists about 180,000 clones, about four fifths of them singletons, with about 0.5% in the top ten. The CDR3 totals 14 residues. The germline gives CDR1 SGHAT, CDR2 FQDESV (reference sequence). The V segment lost 5 bases and the J segment 8 bases; nucleotides outside the gene matches: 5. Broader study findings: According to the study, about 180 TCR beta chains were cytomegalovirus-associated. The study had only CMV serostatus as immune exposure information. High specificity and sensitivity for cytomegalovirus status were reported for the classifier.

This clone was picked up a small number of times. Its specificity is not known. The TCR comes from a woman aged 45-60 years in good health and CMV-seronegative. V is TRBV11-1 and J is TRBJ1-4; 10 bases align to TRBD1. Sequenced input: PBMCs. This chain's CDR3 is CASSRQGASEKLFF. The CDR3 DNA reads TGTGCCAGCAGCCGACAGGGGGCATCCGAAAAACTGTTTTTT.